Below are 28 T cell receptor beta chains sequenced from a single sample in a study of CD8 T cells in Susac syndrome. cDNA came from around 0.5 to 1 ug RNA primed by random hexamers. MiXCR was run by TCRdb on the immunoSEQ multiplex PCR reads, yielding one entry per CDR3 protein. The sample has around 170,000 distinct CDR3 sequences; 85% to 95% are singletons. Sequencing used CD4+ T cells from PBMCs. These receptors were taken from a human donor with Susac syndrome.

CDR3 DNA: TGTGCCAGCAGTTTGGCGGGGGCGCCTGAGACCCAGTACTTC. Residues: CASSLAGAPETQYF. The rearrangement links TRBV27 to TRBJ2-5, with D perhaps matching TRBD2 (7 bases). Per germline, CDR1 MNHEY and CDR2 SMNVEV (reference sequence). The length of the CDR3 is 14 residues. V was cut by 3 bases and J by 5 bases, with 13 bases left in between.

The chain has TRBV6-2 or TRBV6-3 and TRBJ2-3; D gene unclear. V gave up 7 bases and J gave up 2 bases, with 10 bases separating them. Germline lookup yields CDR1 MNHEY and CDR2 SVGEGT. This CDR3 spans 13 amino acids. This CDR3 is CASNPGSTDTQYF. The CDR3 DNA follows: TGTGCCAGCAACCCGGGCTCCACAGATACGCAGTATTTT.

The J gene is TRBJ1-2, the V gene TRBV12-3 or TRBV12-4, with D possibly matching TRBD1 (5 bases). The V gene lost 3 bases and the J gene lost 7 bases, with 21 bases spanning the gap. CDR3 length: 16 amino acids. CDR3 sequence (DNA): TGTGCCAGCAGTTTCGTAACCCGGGACCCTCTCCGTGGCTACACCTTC. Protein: CASSFVTRDPLRGYTF.

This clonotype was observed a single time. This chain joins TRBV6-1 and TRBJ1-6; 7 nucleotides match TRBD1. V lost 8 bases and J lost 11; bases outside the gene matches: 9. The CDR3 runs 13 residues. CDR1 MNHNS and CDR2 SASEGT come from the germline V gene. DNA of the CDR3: TGTGCCAGCGGGAAAACAGGGGTGCCACCCCTCCACTTT. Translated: CASGKTGVPPLHF.

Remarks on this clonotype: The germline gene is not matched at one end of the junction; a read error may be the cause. The CDR3 here is CAIRESSYEQYF. The CDR3 coding sequence is TGCGCCATTAGAGAGAGCTCCTACGAGCAGTACTTC. The chain is built from TRBV12-3 or TRBV12-4 and TRBJ2-7; no reliable D call. The CDR3 extends over 12 amino acids.

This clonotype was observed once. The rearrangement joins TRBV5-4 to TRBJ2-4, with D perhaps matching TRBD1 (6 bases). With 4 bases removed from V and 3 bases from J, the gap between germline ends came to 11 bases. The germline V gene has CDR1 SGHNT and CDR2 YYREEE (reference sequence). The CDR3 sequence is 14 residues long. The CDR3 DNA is TGTGCCAGCAGCGAACAGGGAGACAAAAACATTCAGTACTTC. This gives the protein CASSEQGDKNIQYF.

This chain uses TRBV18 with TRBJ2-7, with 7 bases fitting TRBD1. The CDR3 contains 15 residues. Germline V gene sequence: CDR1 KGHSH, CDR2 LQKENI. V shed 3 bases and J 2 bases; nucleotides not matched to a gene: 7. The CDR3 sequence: CASSPDREPTYEQYF. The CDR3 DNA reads TGTGCCAGCTCACCCGACAGGGAGCCCACCTACGAGCAGTACTTC.

CDR3 in amino acids: CATSAPEKGADEQFF. In DNA, the CDR3 is TGTGCCACCAGTGCCCCTGAGAAGGGGGCTGATGAGCAGTTCTTC. This rearrangement joins TRBV24-1 to TRBJ2-1; 7 bases are a match to TRBD1. This CDR3 has 15 residues. CDR1 KGHDR and CDR2 SFDVKD come from the germline V gene. V shed 5 bases and J 8 bases; nucleotides not matched to a gene: 11.

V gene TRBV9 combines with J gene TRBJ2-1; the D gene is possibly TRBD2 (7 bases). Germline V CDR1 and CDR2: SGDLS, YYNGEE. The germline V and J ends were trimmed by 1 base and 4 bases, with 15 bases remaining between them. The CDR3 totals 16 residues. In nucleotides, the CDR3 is TGTGCCAGCAGCGTAACCGCGGGGGCGTCTTACAATGAGCAGTTCTTC. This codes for CASSVTAGASYNEQFF.

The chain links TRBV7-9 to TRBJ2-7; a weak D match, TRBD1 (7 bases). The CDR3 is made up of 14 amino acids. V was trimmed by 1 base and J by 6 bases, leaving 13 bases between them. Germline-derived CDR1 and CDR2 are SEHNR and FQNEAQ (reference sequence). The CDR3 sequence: CASSLGTGGVEQYF. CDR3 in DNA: TGTGCCAGCAGCTTAGGGACAGGAGGGGTCGAGCAGTACTTC.

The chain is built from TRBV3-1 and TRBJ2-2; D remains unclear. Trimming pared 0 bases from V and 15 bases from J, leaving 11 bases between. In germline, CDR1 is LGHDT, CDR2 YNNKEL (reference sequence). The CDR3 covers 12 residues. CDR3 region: CASSQERTVLFF. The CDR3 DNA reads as TGTGCCAGCAGCCAAGAAAGGACCGTGTTGTTTTTT.

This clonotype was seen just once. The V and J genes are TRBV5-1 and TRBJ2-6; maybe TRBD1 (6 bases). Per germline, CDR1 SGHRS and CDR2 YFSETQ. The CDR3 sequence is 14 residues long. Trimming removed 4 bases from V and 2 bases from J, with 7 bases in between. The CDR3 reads CASSRTAGANVLTF. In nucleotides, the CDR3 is TGCGCCAGCAGCCGGACAGCTGGGGCCAACGTCCTGACTTTC.

CDR3 sequence reads: CASSFRRQFGGETQYF. CDR3 DNA sequence: TGTGCCAGCAGCTTTCGGAGACAGTTCGGGGGGGAGACCCAGTACTTC. The chain uses TRBV7-2 and TRBJ2-5; TRBD2 matches 7 bases. J gave up 5 bases and V 3 bases, and 12 bases lay outside the gene matches. This CDR3 contains 16 residues. Germline CDR1 and CDR2: SGHTA and FQGNSA.

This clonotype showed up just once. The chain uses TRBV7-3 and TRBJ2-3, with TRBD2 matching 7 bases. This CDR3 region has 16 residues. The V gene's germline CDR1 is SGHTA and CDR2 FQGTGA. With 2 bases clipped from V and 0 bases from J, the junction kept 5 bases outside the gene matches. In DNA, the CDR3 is TGTGCCAGCAGCTTAGTGGTGGGGGGGAGCACAGATACGCAGTATTTT. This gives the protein CASSLVVGGSTDTQYF.

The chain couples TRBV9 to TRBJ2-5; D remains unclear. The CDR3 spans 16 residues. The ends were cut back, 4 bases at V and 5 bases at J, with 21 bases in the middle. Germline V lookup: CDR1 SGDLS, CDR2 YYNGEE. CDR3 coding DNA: TGTGCCAGCAGCCCAGCCTCGACCTATTTCGGGGAGACCCAGTACTTC. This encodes CASSPASTYFGETQYF.

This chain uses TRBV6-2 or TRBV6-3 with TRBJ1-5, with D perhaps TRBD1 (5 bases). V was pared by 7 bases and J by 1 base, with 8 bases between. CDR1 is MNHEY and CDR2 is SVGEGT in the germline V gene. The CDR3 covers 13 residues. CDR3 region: CASKRQSNQPQHF. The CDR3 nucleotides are TGTGCCAGCAAAAGACAGAGCAATCAGCCCCAGCATTTT.

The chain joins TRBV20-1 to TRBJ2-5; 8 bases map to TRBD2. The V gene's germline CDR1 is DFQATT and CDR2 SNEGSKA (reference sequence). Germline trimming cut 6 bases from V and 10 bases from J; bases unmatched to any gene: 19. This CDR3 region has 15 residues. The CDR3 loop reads CSARRRGDPPGGQYF. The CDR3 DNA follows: TGCAGTGCCAGAAGGCGGGGGGACCCACCAGGAGGCCAGTACTTC.

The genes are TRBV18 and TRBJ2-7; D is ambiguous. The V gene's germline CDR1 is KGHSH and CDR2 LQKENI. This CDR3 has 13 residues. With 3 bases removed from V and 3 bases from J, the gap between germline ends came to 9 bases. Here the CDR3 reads CASSPGADYEQYF. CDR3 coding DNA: TGTGCCAGCTCACCCGGAGCAGACTACGAGCAGTACTTC.

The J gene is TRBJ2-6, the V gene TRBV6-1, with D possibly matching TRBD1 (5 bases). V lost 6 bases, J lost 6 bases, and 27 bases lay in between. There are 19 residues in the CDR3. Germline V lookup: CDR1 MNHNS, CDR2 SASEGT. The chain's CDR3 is CASSLREAVGLGLANVLTF. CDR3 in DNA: TGTGCCAGCAGCCTTCGTGAGGCAGTGGGGCTCGGGTTGGCCAACGTCCTGACTTTC.

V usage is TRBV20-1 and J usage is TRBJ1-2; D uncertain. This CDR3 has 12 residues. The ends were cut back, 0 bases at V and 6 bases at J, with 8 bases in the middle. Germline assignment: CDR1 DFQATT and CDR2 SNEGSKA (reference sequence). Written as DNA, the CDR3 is TGCAGTGCTAGAGACCGGCTGGATGGCTACACCTTC. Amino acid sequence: CSARDRLDGYTF.

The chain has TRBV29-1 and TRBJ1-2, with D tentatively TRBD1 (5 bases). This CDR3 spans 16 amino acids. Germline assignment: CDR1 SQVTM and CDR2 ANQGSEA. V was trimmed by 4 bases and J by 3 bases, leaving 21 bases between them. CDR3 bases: TGCAGCGTTGGCGGCGGTGGGAGCAGGGATGACTATGGCTACACCTTC. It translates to CSVGGGGSRDDYGYTF.

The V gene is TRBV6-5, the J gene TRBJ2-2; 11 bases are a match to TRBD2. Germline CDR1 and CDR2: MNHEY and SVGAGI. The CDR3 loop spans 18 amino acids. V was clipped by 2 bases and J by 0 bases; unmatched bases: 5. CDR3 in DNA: TGTGCCAGCAGTTACCGGGCTAGCGGGGGGCCGAACACCGGGGAGCTGTTTTTT. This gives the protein CASSYRASGGPNTGELFF.

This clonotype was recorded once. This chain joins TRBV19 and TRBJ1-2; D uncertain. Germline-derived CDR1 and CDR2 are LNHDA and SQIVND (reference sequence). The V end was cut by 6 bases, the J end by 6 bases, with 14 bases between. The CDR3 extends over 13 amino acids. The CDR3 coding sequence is TGTGCCAGTAGCCCTAGGGCAGGAGATGGCTACACCTTC. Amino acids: CASSPRAGDGYTF.

The CDR3 sequence: CASSPAVGLDEQYF. Written as DNA, the CDR3 is TGTGCCAGCAGTCCAGCAGTTGGGCTAGACGAGCAGTACTTC. The chain carries TRBV28 and TRBJ2-7; D uncertain. Trimming cost V 5 bases and J 5 bases, with 16 bases left between them. The germline CDR1 and CDR2 sequences are MDHEN and SYDVKM. There are 14 residues in the CDR3.

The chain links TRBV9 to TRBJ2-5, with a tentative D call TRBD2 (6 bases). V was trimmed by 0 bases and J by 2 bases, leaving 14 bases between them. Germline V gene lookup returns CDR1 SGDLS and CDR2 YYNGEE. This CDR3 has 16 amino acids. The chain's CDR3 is CASSVAVGGAQETQYF. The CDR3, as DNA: TGTGCCAGCAGCGTAGCTGTAGGCGGGGCTCAAGAGACCCAGTACTTC.

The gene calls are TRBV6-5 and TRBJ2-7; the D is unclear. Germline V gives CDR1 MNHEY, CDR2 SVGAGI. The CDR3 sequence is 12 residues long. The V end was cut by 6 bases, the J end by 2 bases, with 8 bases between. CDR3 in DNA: TGTGCCAGCAGGCAGAGTACCTACGAGCAGTACTTC. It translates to CASRQSTYEQYF.

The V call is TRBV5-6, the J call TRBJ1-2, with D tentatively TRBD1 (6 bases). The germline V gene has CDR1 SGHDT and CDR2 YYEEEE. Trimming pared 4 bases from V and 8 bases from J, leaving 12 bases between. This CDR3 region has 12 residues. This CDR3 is CASSPGVSGYTF. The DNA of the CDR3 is TGTGCCAGCAGCCCAGGGGTATCCGGCTACACCTTC.

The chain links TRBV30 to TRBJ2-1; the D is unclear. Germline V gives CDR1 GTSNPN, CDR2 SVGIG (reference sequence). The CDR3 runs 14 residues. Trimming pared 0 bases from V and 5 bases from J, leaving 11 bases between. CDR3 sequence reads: CAWSVLARNNEQFF. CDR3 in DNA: TGTGCCTGGAGTGTACTGGCCAGAAACAATGAGCAGTTCTTC.